This is a list of T cell receptor beta chains from one sample in a study of T cell responses to AZD1222 COVID-19 vaccine. Repertoires were generated with immunoSEQ multiplex PCR, while TCRdb's copy carries only in-frame clones and drops some. The table lists some 100,000 clones, around nine tenths of them singletons, with under 4% in the top ten. The material was peripheral blood, obtained on day 0 of AZD1222 vaccination. Every receptor here comes from an adult in good health. The conserved cysteine and the conserved F or W are not part of the CDR3 here. A D gene is named only where the DNA matches it firmly.

d_call j_call v_call cdr3_length cdr3_aa
- TRBJ1-4 TRBV28 12 ASSLAGVDEKLF
TRBD1 TRBJ2-7 TRBV7-2 14 ASSLELGTGTYEQY
- TRBJ1-3 TRBV7-8 12 ASSGTSSGNTIY
TRBD1 TRBJ2-2 TRBV5-4 12 ASSPTGGKGELF
TRBD2 TRBJ2-7 TRBV6-2/TRBV6-3 12 ASSYPSGVYEQY
- TRBJ1-1 TRBV5-4 15 ASSLGTGIGGRAEAF
- TRBJ2-7 TRBV2 12 ASSDWGIPYEQY
- TRBJ1-1 TRBV4-1 14 ASSQGERGRGTEAF
- TRBJ2-6 TRBV6-1 16 ASSERDPRGSGANVLT
TRBD1 TRBJ2-7 TRBV7-6 13 ASSTTGTGAVEQY
- TRBJ2-1 TRBV6-2/TRBV6-3 14 ASTPNRWSSYNEQF
- TRBJ1-6 TRBV14 12 ASSQGTANSPLH
- TRBJ1-1 TRBV7-2 11 ASSLGRETWAF
- TRBJ1-2 TRBV28 13 ASSIAATGGYGYT
- TRBJ1-5 TRBV19 15 ASSINAGQIGDQPQH
- TRBJ1-1 TRBV7-2 13 ASSLEARGNTEAF
TRBD1 TRBJ1-5 TRBV3-1/TRBV3-2 18 ASSQERPTDRGRIGQPQH
- TRBJ1-2 TRBV18 13 ASSPRTAPNYGYT
TRBD1 TRBJ2-2 TRBV7-9 13 ASSPGTGLTGELF
- TRBJ1-2 TRBV6-5 12 ASRPSGSNYGYT
- TRBJ2-7 TRBV21-1 15 ASSKGGRQGNSYEQY
- TRBJ2-7 TRBV19 10 ASRDRYYEQY
- TRBJ1-4 TRBV5-3 13 ARSLEDETNEKLF
- TRBJ2-3 TRBV9 14 ASSVDGRGHTDTQY
- TRBJ1-1 TRBV19 9 ASSVGTEAF
- TRBJ1-3 TRBV15 15 ATSRTWTFSSGNTIY
- TRBJ2-5 TRBV9 13 ASSVGGEKGETQY
- TRBJ1-4 TRBV7-2 14 ASSGRYGGVGEKLF
- TRBJ1-2 TRBV5-1 11 ASSLGGNYGYT
TRBD1 TRBJ2-2 TRBV9 14 ASSVEGQGLTGELF
TRBD2 TRBJ2-1 TRBV12-3/TRBV12-4 11 ASSFRGGGEEF
- TRBJ1-2 TRBV12-3/TRBV12-4 11 ASSLRTNYGYT
- TRBJ1-1 TRBV7-8 11 ASSLVAGTEAF
TRBD1 TRBJ1-3 TRBV6-5 13 ASSTTGGGGNTIY
- TRBJ1-1 TRBV25-1 14 ASSPFDGLKYTEAF
- TRBJ2-1 TRBV19 14 ASSPTPSTGYNEQF
- TRBJ2-3 TRBV5-1 14 ASRGRGGPSADTQY
- TRBJ2-1 TRBV18 15 ASSTNTGKGGIGEQF
TRBD1 TRBJ2-1 TRBV6-6 14 ASSYSPGQGFGEQF
- TRBJ1-5 TRBV3-1/TRBV3-2 11 ASSRAGNQPQH
TRBD2 TRBJ2-7 TRBV6-5 13 ASSYGRLAGYEQY
- TRBJ1-5 TRBV3-1/TRBV3-2 13 ASSQVNGVGQPQH
- TRBJ1-1 TRBV19 11 ASSVFGNTEAF
- TRBJ1-2 TRBV18 12 ASSPRETATGYT
- TRBJ2-1 TRBV6-5 13 ASSSSLGDYNEQF
- TRBJ1-6 TRBV3-1/TRBV3-2 11 ASSVGDRSPLH
- TRBJ1-3 TRBV11-2 14 ASSLARGDIGNTIY
TRBD1 TRBJ1-2 TRBV6-6 12 ASSDRQGVTGYT
- TRBJ2-4 TRBV7-2 13 ASSTDRGSGNIQY